This T cell receptor beta chain is from a study of cytomegalovirus exposure and HLA in healthy donors. Study context: The study's early data release held roughly 91 million unique TCRs from HLA-typed donors.

V was shortened by 6 bases and J by 4 bases, with 16 bases between the two germline ends. Germline CDR1 and CDR2: SGHTA and FQGNSA. The CDR3 runs to 15 residues. Notes on the study in general: A link between a missense DCLRE1C variant and TCR beta V- and J-gene trimming emerged from a later analysis. Later analysis indicated greater clonal expansion among HLA-associated TCR beta chains than among equally common other chains.

The PCR ran on 60 Vbeta and 13 Jbeta primers. TCRdb's copy holds only in-frame clones and misses some; the assay was immunoSEQ multiplex PCR. The sample table sets out under 150,000 clones. Donors showed nominal health when sampled, although they likely had unrecorded immune exposures. Comments on this clone: Its antigen is unknown.

J is TRBJ2-1 and V is TRBV7-2; tentative D call: TRBD2 (6 bases). The origin of this receptor is a man aged 35-49 years in good health and CMV-seronegative. The sequenced sample was PBMCs. CDR3 coding DNA: TGTGCCAGCAGGGGGGAGCGGGTCTTTTACAATGAGCAGTTCTTC. Its protein is CASRGERVFYNEQFF. Filled out from reference TRBV7-2 and TRBJ2-1, the complete variable domain reads GAGVSQSPSNKVTEKGKDVELRCDPISGHTALYWYRQSLGQGLEFLIYFQGNSAPDKSGLPSDRFSAERTGGSVSTLTIQRTQQEDSAVYLCASRGERVFYNEQFFGPGTRLTVL.